This record looks at one TCR beta chain sequence and its context. This sample is part of a study of CD8 T cells in Susac syndrome. Reverse transcription of roughly 0.45 to 1 ug RNA used random hexamers. MiXCR was run by TCRdb on the immunoSEQ multiplex PCR reads, yielding one entry per CDR3 protein. Of under 110,000 distinct CDR3 sequences in the sample, approximately 94% are singletons; the top ten hold about 0.41%. Germline CDR1 and CDR2: MGHDK and SYGVNS. The J segment lost 2 bases and the V segment lost 8 bases, leaving 2 bases of the junction unmatched. This CDR3 spans 13 amino acids. The sequenced sample was CD8+ T cells from PBMCs. The chain couples TRBV25-1 to TRBJ2-3; TRBD1 matches at 9 bases. This clonotype originated in a human donor with Susac syndrome. The CDR3 bases are TGTGCCAGCCGGGACAGGGTCACAGATACGCAGTATTTT. Its translation: CASRDRVTDTQYF. Full variable domain (outside the CDR3, taken from reference TRBV25-1 and TRBJ2-3): EADIYQTPRYLVIGTGKKITLECSQTMGHDKMYWYQQDPGMELHLIHYSYGVNSTEKGDLSSESTVSRIRTEHFPLTLESARPSHTSQYLCASRDRVTDTQYFGPGTRLTVL.